This T cell receptor beta chain originates from a study of CD8 T cells in ankylosing spondylitis. Broader study findings: Disease-linked clones, CD8+, were relatively rare in peripheral blood. In ankylosing spondylitis blood, a motif of fewer than 10 highly homologous TCR beta variants appeared characteristic. Earlier authors reported some of these motif variants in reactive arthritis synovial fluid and blood. Disease-associated clones were reportedly significantly overrepresented in matched ankylosing spondylitis synovial fluid.

Trimming took off 1 base at V and 4 bases at J, with 7 bases between the two ends. The CDR3 totals 12 residues. Germline CDR1 and CDR2: GTSNPN and SVGIG (reference sequence). Libraries for TCR beta were made by quantitative 5'-RACE with molecular barcodes. TCRdb processed the 5' RACE reads anew with MiXCR; each CDR3 protein has one entry. The sample shows around 390,000 distinct CDR3 sequences, about a fifth of them seen only once. On this clonotype: Its antigen is still unknown.

The chain joins TRBV30 to TRBJ1-2; weak D call: TRBD1 (5 bases). The source of this sequence is a male donor with ankylosing spondylitis. The specimen sequenced was blood, either unsorted or a sorted T cell fraction (not recorded which). This chain's CDR3 is CAWSGGSYGYTF. The CDR3 region has the DNA TGTGCCTGGAGTGGGGGGAGCTATGGCTACACCTTC. The full variable domain, with the rest looked up from reference TRBV30 and TRBJ1-2, is SQTIHQWPATLVQPVGSPLSLECTVEGTSNPNLYWYRQAAGRGLQLLFYSVGIGQISSEVPQNLSASRPQDRQFILSSKKLLLSDSGFYLCAWSGGSYGYTFGSGTRLTVV.